The clone carrying this T cell receptor (beta chain) has ten or more counts. Antigen unknown. The repertoire came from unfractionated whole blood and reflected all unsorted peripheral T cells. About 500 ng RNA was reverse transcribed with alpha and beta constant-region primers. Each of the alpha and beta chains got its own library through chain-specific third strand synthesis with indices. One primer pair amplified all rearrangements per chain; each cDNA got molecular barcodes. A 12-nucleotide barcode per molecule came from two concatenated random hexamers added pre-amplification. Using its own MiXCR run on the 5' RACE reads, TCRdb lists one record per CDR3 protein. Of more than 15,000 distinct CDR3 sequences listed, around 5.5% are singletons. This entry belongs to a study of HIV-infected patients and healthy controls. Study observations and caveats: CMV-associated CDR3s mostly grew nonsignificantly during therapy, while HIV-associated CDR3s declined significantly.

Trimming pared 1 base from V and 4 bases from J, leaving 9 bases between. The CDR3 is made up of 14 amino acids. Germline V CDR1 and CDR2: LGHNA, YNFKEQ. The sample comprised blood. The TCR sequence derives from an adult in good health. This chain links TRBV4-2 with TRBJ2-3; D might be TRBD2 (6 bases). The chain's CDR3 is CASSQVPGADTQYF. CDR3 DNA: TGTGCCAGCAGCCAAGTCCCGGGGGCAGATACGCAGTATTTT.